A single sample is the source of the 5 T cell receptor beta chains below, sequenced in a study of blood T cell repertoires in COVID-19. Generated by immunoSEQ multiplex PCR, the TCRdb table keeps only in-frame clones and is missing some. The sample has more than 350,000 clones; approximately 87% are singletons. Sequenced sample: PBMCs or T cells enriched from blood (not recorded which). All receptors come from a woman aged 50 to 60 who had recovered from COVID-19.

V and J are TRBV27 and TRBJ1-1; 7 nucleotides agree with TRBD1. CDR3 length equals 14 residues. Per germline, CDR1 MNHEY and CDR2 SMNVEV (reference sequence). V trimming: 0 bases; J trimming: 4 bases; junction bases outside the gene matches: 2. The CDR3 nucleotides read TGTGCCAGCAGTTTATCAGGGGGCGTCACTGAAGCTTTCTTT. Its translation: CASSLSGGVTEAFF.

The chain carries TRBV5-1 and TRBJ1-5; 9 bases are a match to TRBD1. This CDR3 has 17 amino acids. The V and J ends lost 3 bases and 3 bases, in that order; junction bases with no gene match: 10. The germline V gene encodes CDR1 SGHRS and CDR2 YFSETQ. The CDR3 DNA follows: TGCGCCAGCAGCTCCGACAGGGGGACCCGGGACAATCAGCCCCAGCATTTT. Translated: CASSSDRGTRDNQPQHF.

The V and J genes are TRBV30 and TRBJ1-5; D not resolved. CDR1 is GTSNPN and CDR2 is SVGIG in the germline V gene (reference sequence). The V end was cut by 3 bases, the J end by 4 bases, with 13 bases between. The CDR3 runs 14 residues. The CDR3 sequence is CAWSPIAGNQPQHF. In DNA form, the CDR3 reads TGTGCCTGGAGCCCTATTGCGGGGAATCAGCCCCAGCATTTT. The variable domain in full, completed from reference TRBV30 and TRBJ1-5, reads SQTIHQWPATLVQPVGSPLSLECTVEGTSNPNLYWYRQAAGRGLQLLFYSVGIGQISSEVPQNLSASRPQDRQFILSSKKLLLSDSGFYLCAWSPIAGNQPQHFGDGTRLSIL.

A word on this clone: Other DNA sequences within the sample encode an identical CDR3. The chain combines TRBV30 with TRBJ1-2; maybe TRBD1 (6 bases). CDR1 GTSNPN and CDR2 SVGIG come from the germline V gene (reference sequence). Trimming took off 5 bases at V and 2 bases at J, with 9 bases between the two ends. This CDR3 has 12 amino acids. CDR3 sequence: CAWGQGNYGYTF. The CDR3 bases are TGTGCCTGGGGGCAGGGGAACTATGGCTACACCTTC.

The V gene is TRBV5-1, the J gene TRBJ2-5, with D perhaps matching TRBD1 (5 bases). Germline V CDR1 and CDR2: SGHRS, YFSETQ. The length of the CDR3 is 15 residues. Trimming took off 0 bases at V and 5 bases at J, with 14 bases between the two ends. DNA of the CDR3: TGCGCCAGCAGCTTGGTTAGCCAGGGCAGGGAGACCCAGTACTTC. Translated: CASSLVSQGRETQYF.